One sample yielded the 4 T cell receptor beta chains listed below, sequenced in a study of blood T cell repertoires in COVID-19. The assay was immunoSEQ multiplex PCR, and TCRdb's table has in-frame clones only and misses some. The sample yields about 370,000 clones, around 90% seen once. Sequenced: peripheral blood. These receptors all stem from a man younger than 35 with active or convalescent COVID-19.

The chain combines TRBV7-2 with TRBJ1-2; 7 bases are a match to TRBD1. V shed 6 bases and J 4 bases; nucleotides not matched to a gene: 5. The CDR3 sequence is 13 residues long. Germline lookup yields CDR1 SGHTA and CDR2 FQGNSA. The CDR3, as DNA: TGTGCCAGCAGTTCGACAGGGCCCTATGGCTACACCTTC. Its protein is CASSSTGPYGYTF.

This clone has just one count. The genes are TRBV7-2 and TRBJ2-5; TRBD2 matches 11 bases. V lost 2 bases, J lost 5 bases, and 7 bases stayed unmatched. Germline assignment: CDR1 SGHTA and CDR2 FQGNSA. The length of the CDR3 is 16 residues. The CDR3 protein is CASSLPDSGGDETQYF. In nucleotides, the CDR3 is TGTGCCAGCAGCTTACCGGATAGCGGGGGGGACGAGACCCAGTACTTC.

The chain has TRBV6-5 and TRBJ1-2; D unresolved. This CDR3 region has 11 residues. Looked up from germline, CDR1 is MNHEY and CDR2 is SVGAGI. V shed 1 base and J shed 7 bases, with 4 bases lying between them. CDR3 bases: TGTGCCAGCAGTTACTACGGTGGCTACACCTTC. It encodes CASSYYGGYTF.

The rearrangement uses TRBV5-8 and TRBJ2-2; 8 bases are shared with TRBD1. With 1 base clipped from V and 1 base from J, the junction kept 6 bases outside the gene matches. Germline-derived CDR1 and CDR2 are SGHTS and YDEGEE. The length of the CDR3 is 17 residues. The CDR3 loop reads CASSLSLGQGNTGELFF. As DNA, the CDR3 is TGTGCCAGCAGCTTGAGTCTAGGACAGGGGAACACCGGGGAGCTGTTTTTT.